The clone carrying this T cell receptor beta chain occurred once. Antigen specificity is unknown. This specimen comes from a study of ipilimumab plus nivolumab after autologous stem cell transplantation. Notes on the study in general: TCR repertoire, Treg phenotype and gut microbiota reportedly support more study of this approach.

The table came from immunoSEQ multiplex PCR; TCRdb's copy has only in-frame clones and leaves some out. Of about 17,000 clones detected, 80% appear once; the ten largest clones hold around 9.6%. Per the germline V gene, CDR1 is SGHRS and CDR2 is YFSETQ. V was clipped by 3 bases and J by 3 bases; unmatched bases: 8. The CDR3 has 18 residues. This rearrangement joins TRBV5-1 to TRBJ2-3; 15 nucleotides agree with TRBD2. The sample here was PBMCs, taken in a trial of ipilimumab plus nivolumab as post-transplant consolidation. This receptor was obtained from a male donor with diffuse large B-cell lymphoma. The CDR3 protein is CASSSTLGLAGGTDTQYF. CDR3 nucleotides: TGCGCCAGCAGCTCCACTCTCGGACTAGCGGGGGGGACAGATACGCAGTATTTT.